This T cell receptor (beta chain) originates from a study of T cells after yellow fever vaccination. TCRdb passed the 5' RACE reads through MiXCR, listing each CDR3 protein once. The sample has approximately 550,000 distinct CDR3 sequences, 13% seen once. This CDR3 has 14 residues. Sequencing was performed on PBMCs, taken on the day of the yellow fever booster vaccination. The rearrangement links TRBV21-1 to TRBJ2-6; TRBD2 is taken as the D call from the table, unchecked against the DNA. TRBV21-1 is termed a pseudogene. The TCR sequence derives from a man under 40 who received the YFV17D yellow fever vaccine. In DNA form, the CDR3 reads TGTGCCAGCAGCCCGGCTCCCGGGGCCAACGTCCTGACTTTC. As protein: CASSPAPGANVLTF.